The 6 T cell receptor beta chains below were found in one sample sequenced in a study of prognosis after radiotherapy for stage I lung cancer. Amplification of TCR beta CDR3 from genomic DNA used two-round multiplex PCR. Primers specific to each TRBV and TRBJ gene were used in first-round PCR. TCRdb independently ran MiXCR on the multiplex PCR reads; one entry per CDR3 protein. The sample holds some 19,000 distinct CDR3 sequences, 50% seen once. The input for sequencing was PBMCs, taken before or after stereotactic body radiation therapy (not recorded which). These receptors all come from a donor aged 50 or older with non-small cell lung cancer.

This clonotype has ten or more counts. The chain couples TRBV19 to TRBJ2-3; TRBD1 or TRBD2 may be the D gene (5 bases each). The CDR3 has 13 amino acids. Germline-derived CDR1 and CDR2 are LNHDA and SQIVND (reference sequence). V was cut by 5 bases and J by 6 bases, with 12 bases left in between. CDR3 nucleotides: TGTGCCAGTAGTTTCAGGGTAGCGGATACGCAGTATTTT. Protein product: CASSFRVADTQYF. Full variable domain (remainder filled in from reference TRBV19 and TRBJ2-3): DGGITQSPKYLFRKEGQNVTLSCEQNLNHDAMYWYRQDPGQGLRLIYYSQIVNDFQKGDIAEGYSVSREKKESFPLTVTSAQKNPTAFYLCASSFRVADTQYFGPGTRLTVL.

This clonotype appeared many times. The gene calls are TRBV20-1 and TRBJ2-1, with 7 bases matching TRBD2. Looked up from germline, CDR1 is DFQATT and CDR2 is SNEGSKA (reference sequence). This CDR3 contains 14 residues. The trim removed 1 base at V and 4 bases at J, leaving 4 bases unmatched. The CDR3 is CSARVKREYNEQFF. CDR3 bases: TGCAGTGCTAGAGTTAAGCGGGAATACAATGAGCAGTTCTTC.

Ten or more counts support this clonotype. The chain carries TRBV19 and TRBJ2-1, with 9 bases that match TRBD2. After removal of 5 bases from V and 1 base from J, the junction contained 9 bases not matched to a gene. Germline CDR1 reads LNHDA; CDR2 reads SQIVND (reference sequence). The CDR3 is 17 residues long. CDR3 sequence reads: CASSGGLAGASYNEQFF. Here the CDR3 DNA reads TGTGCCAGTAGTGGGGGCTTAGCGGGAGCATCCTACAATGAGCAGTTCTTC.

V gene TRBV11-3 combines with J gene TRBJ2-7; 9 positions match TRBD1. The germline CDR1 and CDR2 sequences are SGHNT and YENEEA. The length of the CDR3 is 15 residues. Unmatched junction bases numbered 6, after V lost 2 bases and J lost 4 bases. CDR3 sequence: CASSLPGQGRYEQYF. The CDR3 nucleotides read TGTGCCAGCAGCTTACCGGGACAGGGACGATACGAGCAGTACTTC.

Concerning this clonotype itself: One base separates it from a far larger clone, so it is likely a read error. The V call is TRBV27, the J call TRBJ2-7; D perhaps matches TRBD2 (5 bases). The CDR3 has 14 residues. Germline CDR1 MNHEY, CDR2 SMNVEV (reference sequence). In DNA form, the CDR3 reads TGTGCCAGCATCGGGATATTCGTTGAATACGATCAGTACTTC. It yields the protein CASIGIFVEYDQYF.

This clonotype was counted many times. The rearrangement links TRBV5-1 to TRBJ2-5, with TRBD2 matching over 8 bases. The CDR3 covers 15 residues. Trimming at V came to 7 bases and at J to 3 bases, leaving 11 bases not matched to a gene. CDR1 is SGHRS and CDR2 is YFSETQ in the germline V gene. This CDR3 reads CASSREIAGKETQYF. Written as DNA, the CDR3 is TGCGCCAGCTCCAGGGAGATAGCGGGGAAAGAGACCCAGTACTTC.